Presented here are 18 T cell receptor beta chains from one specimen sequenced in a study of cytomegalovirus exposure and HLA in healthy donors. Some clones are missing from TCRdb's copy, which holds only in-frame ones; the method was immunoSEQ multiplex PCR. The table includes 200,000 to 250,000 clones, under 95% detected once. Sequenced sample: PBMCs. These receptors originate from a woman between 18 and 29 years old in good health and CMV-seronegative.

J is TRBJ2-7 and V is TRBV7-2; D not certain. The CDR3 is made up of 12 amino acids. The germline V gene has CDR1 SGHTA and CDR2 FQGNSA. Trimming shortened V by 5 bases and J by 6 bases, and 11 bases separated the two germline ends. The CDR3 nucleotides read TGTGCCAGCAGCCCACGGTCCCGCGAGCAGTACTTC. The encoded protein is CASSPRSREQYF.

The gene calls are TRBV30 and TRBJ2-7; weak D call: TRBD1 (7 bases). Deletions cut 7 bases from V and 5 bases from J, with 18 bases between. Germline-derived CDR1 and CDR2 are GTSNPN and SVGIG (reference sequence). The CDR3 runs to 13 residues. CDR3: CASTGRGVDEQYF. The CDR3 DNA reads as TGTGCCTCCACCGGCAGGGGGGTGGACGAGCAGTACTTC.

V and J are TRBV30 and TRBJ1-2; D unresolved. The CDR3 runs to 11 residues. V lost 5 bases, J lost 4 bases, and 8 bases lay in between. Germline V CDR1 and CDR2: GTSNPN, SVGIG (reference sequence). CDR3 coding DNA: TGTGCCTGGCACAGTCGCTATGGCTACACCTTC. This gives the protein CAWHSRYGYTF.

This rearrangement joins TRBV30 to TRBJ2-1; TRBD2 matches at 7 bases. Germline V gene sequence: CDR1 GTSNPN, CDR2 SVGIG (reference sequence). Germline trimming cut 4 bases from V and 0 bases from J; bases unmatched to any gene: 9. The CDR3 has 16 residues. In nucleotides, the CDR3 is TGTGCCTGGAATGGCTTTGGCGGGAGCTCCTACAATGAGCAGTTCTTC. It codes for CAWNGFGGSSYNEQFF.

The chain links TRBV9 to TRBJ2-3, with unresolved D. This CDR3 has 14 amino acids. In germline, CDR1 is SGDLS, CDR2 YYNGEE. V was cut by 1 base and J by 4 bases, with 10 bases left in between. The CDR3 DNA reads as TGTGCCAGCAGCGTAACTGTCCCACCAGATACGCAGTATTTT. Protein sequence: CASSVTVPPDTQYF. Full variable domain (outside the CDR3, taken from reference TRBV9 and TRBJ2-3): DSGVTQTPKHLITATGQRVTLRCSPRSGDLSVYWYQQSLDQGLQFLIQYYNGEERAKGNILERFSAQQFPDLHSELNLSSLELGDSALYFCASSVTVPPDTQYFGPGTRLTVL.

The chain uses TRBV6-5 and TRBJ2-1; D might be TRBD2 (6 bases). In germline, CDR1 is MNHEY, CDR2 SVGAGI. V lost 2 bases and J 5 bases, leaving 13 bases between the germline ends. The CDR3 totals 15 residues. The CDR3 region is CASSYRGRSHNEQFF. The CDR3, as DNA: TGTGCCAGCAGTTACCGGGGGAGGAGCCACAATGAGCAGTTCTTC.

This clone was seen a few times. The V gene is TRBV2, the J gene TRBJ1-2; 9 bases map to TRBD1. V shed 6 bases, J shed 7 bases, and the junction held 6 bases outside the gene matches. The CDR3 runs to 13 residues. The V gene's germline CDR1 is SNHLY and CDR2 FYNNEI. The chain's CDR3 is CASSPDRGGGYTF. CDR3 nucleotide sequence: TGTGCCAGCAGCCCTGACAGGGGGGGTGGCTACACCTTC.

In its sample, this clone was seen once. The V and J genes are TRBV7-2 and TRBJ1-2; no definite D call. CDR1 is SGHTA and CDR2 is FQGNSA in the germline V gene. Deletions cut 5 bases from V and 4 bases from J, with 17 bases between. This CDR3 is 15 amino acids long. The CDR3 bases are TGTGCCAGCAGCCCCAATAGAGGGATAGGCTATGGCTACACCTTC. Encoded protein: CASSPNRGIGYGYTF.

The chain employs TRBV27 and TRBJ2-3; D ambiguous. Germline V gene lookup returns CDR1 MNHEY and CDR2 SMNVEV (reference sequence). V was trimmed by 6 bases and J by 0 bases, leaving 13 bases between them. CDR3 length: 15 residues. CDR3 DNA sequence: TGTGCCAGCAGACTTATGCCCGGGAGCACAGATACGCAGTATTTT. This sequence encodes CASRLMPGSTDTQYF.

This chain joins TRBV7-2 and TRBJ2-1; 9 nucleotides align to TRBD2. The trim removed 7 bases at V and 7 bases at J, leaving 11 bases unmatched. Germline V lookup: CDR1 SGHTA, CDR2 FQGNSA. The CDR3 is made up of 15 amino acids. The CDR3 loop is CASTPEAGGYNEQFF. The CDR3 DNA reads TGTGCCAGCACCCCCGAGGCGGGAGGGTATAATGAGCAGTTCTTC.

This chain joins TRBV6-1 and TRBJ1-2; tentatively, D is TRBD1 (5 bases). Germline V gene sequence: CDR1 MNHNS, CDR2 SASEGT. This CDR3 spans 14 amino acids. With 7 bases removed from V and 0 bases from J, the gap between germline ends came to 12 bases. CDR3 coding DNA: TGTGCCAGCACCGAAGGGGCCCCTAACTATGGCTACACCTTC. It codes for CASTEGAPNYGYTF.

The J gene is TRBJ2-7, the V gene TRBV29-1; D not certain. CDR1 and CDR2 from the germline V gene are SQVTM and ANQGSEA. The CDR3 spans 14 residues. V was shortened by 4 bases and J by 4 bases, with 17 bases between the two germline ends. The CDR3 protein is CSVANRPANYEQYF. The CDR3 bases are TGCAGCGTTGCAAACCGTCCCGCTAATTACGAGCAGTACTTC.

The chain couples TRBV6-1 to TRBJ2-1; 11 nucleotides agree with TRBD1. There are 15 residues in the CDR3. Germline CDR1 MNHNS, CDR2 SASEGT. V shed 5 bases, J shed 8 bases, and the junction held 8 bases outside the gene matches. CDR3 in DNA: TGTGCCAGCAGTTGGGGGACAGGGGGTTCGGATGAGCAGTTCTTC. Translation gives CASSWGTGGSDEQFF.

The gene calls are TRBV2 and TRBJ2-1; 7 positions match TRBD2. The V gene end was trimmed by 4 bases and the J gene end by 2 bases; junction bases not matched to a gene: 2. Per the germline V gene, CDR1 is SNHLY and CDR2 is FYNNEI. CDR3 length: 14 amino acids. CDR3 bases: TGTGCCAGCAGTGGGGAGGGAACCTACAATGAGCAGTTCTTC. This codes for CASSGEGTYNEQFF.

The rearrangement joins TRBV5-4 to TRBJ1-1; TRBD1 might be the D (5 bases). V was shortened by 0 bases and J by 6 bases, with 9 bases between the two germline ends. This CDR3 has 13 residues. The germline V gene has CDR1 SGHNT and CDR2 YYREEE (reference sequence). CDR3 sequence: CASSLAQGAEAFF. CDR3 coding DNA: TGTGCCAGCAGCTTGGCGCAGGGTGCTGAAGCTTTCTTT.

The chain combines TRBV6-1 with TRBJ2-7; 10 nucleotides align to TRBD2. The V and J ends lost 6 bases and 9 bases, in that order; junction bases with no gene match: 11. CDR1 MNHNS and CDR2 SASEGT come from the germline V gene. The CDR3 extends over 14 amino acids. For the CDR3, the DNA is TGTGCCAGCAGGATACTAGCGGGGACTGGAGGGCAGTACTTC. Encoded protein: CASRILAGTGGQYF.

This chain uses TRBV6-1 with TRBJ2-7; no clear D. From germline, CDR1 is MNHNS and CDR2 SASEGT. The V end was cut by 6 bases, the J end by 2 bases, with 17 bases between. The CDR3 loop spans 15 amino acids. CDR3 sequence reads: CASRPFRLQTYEQYF. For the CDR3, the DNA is TGTGCCAGCAGGCCATTCCGTTTACAGACCTACGAGCAGTACTTC.

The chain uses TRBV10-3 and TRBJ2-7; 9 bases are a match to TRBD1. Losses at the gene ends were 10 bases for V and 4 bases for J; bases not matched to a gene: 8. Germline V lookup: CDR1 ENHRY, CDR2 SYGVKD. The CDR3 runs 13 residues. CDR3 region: CATGTGRGYEQYF. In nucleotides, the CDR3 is TGTGCCACCGGGACAGGGAGGGGGTACGAGCAGTACTTC.